This TCR beta chain was found in a study of blood T cell repertoires in COVID-19. Study-level background: The study drew acute and convalescent COVID-19 samples from the United States, Italy and Spain. PBMCs, B-cell-depleted T cells, or T cells provided the cDNA or gDNA that made up the material.

Germline loops: CDR1 MNHEY, CDR2 SVGAGI. With 2 bases removed from V and 7 bases from J, the gap between germline ends came to 9 bases. The CDR3 contains 13 residues. Per the authors' pipeline: Nucleated cell number was recorded as an estimate derived from reference gene primer amplification. TCRdb's copy holds only in-frame clones and misses some; the assay was immunoSEQ multiplex PCR. The V and J calls and clone size come from that table; D and trimming were worked out from the DNA. The table records about 130,000 clones, about 91% of them present only once. This TCR derives from a man aged 45 to 65 with acute or convalescent COVID-19. Specimen: peripheral blood. The V and J genes are TRBV6-5 and TRBJ1-5; D remains unclear. CDR3 bases: TGTGCCAGCAGTTACGCCCACGGGCAGCCCCAGCATTTT. Translating gives CASSYAHGQPQHF.